These 30 T cell receptor beta chains share one sample of origin, sequenced in a study of long-term antiretroviral therapy in people with HIV. The run of the v3.0 immunoSEQ assay was at survey level. Libraries were prepared by immunoSEQ multiplex PCR; TCRdb keeps only in-frame clonotypes and omits some of them. The data contain 35,000 to 40,000 clones, 75% to 90% of them singletons. The starting material was unsorted PBMCs, obtained 1.5 years after starting antiretroviral therapy. All receptors derive from a man aged 18 to 30 with HIV.

The chain combines TRBV10-1 with TRBJ1-1; 7 nucleotides agree with TRBD1. This CDR3 comprises 14 residues. Germline values: CDR1 WNHNN, CDR2 SYGVQD (reference sequence). Trimming took 7 bases from V and 3 from J; bases not matched to a gene: 8. In DNA, the CDR3 is TGCGCCAGCACCTTCGGACAGGTTTACACTGAAGCTTTCTTT. Its protein is CASTFGQVYTEAFF.

The chain has TRBV4-1 and TRBJ2-7; D unresolved. V shed 1 base and J shed 0 bases, with 7 bases lying between them. The CDR3 contains 14 residues. The germline CDR1 and CDR2 sequences are MGHRA and YSYEKL. The DNA of the CDR3 is TGCGCCAGCAGCCAAGCGTCAGTCTCCTACGAGCAGTACTTC. Its protein is CASSQASVSYEQYF.

A few counts support this clone. The chain recombines TRBV19 with TRBJ2-1, with 10 bases matching TRBD2. After removal of 5 bases from V and 11 bases from J, the junction contained 12 bases not matched to a gene. The CDR3 sequence is 15 residues long. Per germline, CDR1 LNHDA and CDR2 SQIVND (reference sequence). Here the CDR3 reads CASSYQVAGGQKQFF. The DNA for the CDR3 is TGTGCCAGTAGTTATCAGGTAGCGGGAGGTCAAAAGCAGTTCTTC.

V gene TRBV27 combines with J gene TRBJ1-1; 11 positions agree with TRBD1. The CDR3 loop spans 17 amino acids. Germline V gives CDR1 MNHEY, CDR2 SMNVEV (reference sequence). V lost 3 bases, J lost 7 bases, and 13 bases stayed unmatched. CDR3 bases: TGTGCCAGCAGTTTCGTTGGTGGACAGGGGGCTTTCCTTGAAGCTTTCTTT. It codes for CASSFVGGQGAFLEAFF.

This chain links TRBV5-4 with TRBJ2-2; 8 bases are shared with TRBD1. This CDR3 spans 17 amino acids. V lost 3 bases to trimming and J lost 4 bases; unmatched junction nucleotides: 11. The germline V gene has CDR1 SGHNT and CDR2 YYREEE (reference sequence). CDR3 region: CASSSPRQGIGTGELFF. The CDR3 DNA follows: TGTGCCAGCAGCTCGCCGCGACAGGGGATAGGCACCGGGGAGCTGTTTTTT.

The genes are TRBV11-1 and TRBJ2-4, with TRBD1 matching 7 bases. The junction had 12 bases not matched to a gene; V was cut back by 5 bases and J by 2 bases. The length of the CDR3 is 17 residues. CDR1 SGHAT and CDR2 FQDESV come from the germline V gene (reference sequence). This CDR3 reads CASSHKQGLRTKNIQYF. The CDR3 coding sequence is TGTGCCAGCAGCCACAAACAGGGGTTGAGGACCAAAAACATTCAGTACTTC.

The chain couples TRBV30 to TRBJ2-7; TRBD1 matches at 8 bases. The CDR3 covers 11 residues. The germline CDR1 and CDR2 sequences are GTSNPN and SVGIG (reference sequence). V lost 4 bases and J lost 4; bases outside the gene matches: 0. The DNA for the CDR3 is TGTGCCTGGAACAGGGGGTACGAGCAGTACTTC. Its protein is CAWNRGYEQYF.

The chain employs TRBV5-4 and TRBJ2-3; 12 nucleotides line up with TRBD2. Unmatched junction bases numbered 9, after V lost 2 bases and J lost 5 bases. Looked up from germline, CDR1 is SGHNT and CDR2 is YYREEE (reference sequence). The CDR3 is 17 amino acids. The CDR3 DNA is TGTGCCAGCAGCTTAATAGTACTAGCGGGAGGAAAAGATACGCAGTATTTT. Translated: CASSLIVLAGGKDTQYF.

This chain links TRBV7-9 with TRBJ2-5; D uncertain. The CDR3 is made up of 14 amino acids. V was shortened by 3 bases and J by 0 bases, with 8 bases between the two germline ends. Germline lookup yields CDR1 SEHNR and CDR2 FQNEAQ (reference sequence). The CDR3 coding sequence is TGTGCCAGCAGCTTGAGGTGGGACCAAGAGACCCAGTACTTC. Its protein product is CASSLRWDQETQYF.

This chain links TRBV10-3 with TRBJ2-7, with D possibly TRBD2 on 6 matching bases. Germline CDR1 and CDR2: ENHRY and SYGVKD. V shed 11 bases and J shed 5 bases, with 25 bases lying between them. This CDR3 contains 15 residues. The CDR3 is CAAAGGPPRGDEQYF. In nucleotides, the CDR3 is TGTGCCGCGGCCGGGGGTCCCCCTCGAGGGGACGAGCAGTACTTC.

This chain links TRBV10-3 with TRBJ1-2, with TRBD1 as a possible D gene (6 bases). CDR3 length equals 12 residues. Trimming shortened V by 10 bases and J by 2 bases, and 11 bases separated the two germline ends. Germline V gene lookup returns CDR1 ENHRY and CDR2 SYGVKD. CDR3 nucleotide sequence: TGTGCCAGCGGACAGCAAAACTATGGCTACACCTTC. The encoded protein is CASGQQNYGYTF.

The V gene is TRBV28, the J gene TRBJ1-2, with D uncertain. This CDR3 region has 13 residues. Trimming cost V 2 bases and J 4 bases, with 8 bases left between them. Per germline, CDR1 MDHEN and CDR2 SYDVKM. CDR3 sequence (DNA): TGTGCCAGCAGTTTAAGGTTGCCCTATGGCTACACCTTC. Its translation is CASSLRLPYGYTF.

This chain joins TRBV15 and TRBJ2-1; 11 bases are a match to TRBD2. The germline gives CDR1 LNHNV, CDR2 YYDKDF (reference sequence). J gave up 2 bases and V 6 bases, and 6 bases lay outside the gene matches. This CDR3 comprises 16 residues. The CDR3 sequence: CATRGTSGRPYNEQFF. In nucleotides, the CDR3 is TGTGCCACCAGGGGTACTAGCGGGAGACCCTACAATGAGCAGTTCTTC.

The rearrangement links TRBV9 to TRBJ2-2, with TRBD1 matching over 10 bases. The V gene's germline CDR1 is SGDLS and CDR2 YYNGEE. V lost 3 bases to trimming and J lost 3 bases; unmatched junction nucleotides: 11. This CDR3 is built from 18 residues. The CDR3 bases are TGTGCCAGCAGCGCTCCCTCCACTGGGACAGGGGACACCGGGGAGCTGTTTTTT. Its translation is CASSAPSTGTGDTGELFF. Full variable domain (rest looked up from reference TRBV9 and TRBJ2-2): DSGVTQTPKHLITATGQRVTLRCSPRSGDLSVYWYQQSLDQGLQFLIQYYNGEERAKGNILERFSAQQFPDLHSELNLSSLELGDSALYFCASSAPSTGTGDTGELFFGEGSRLTVL.

This clone was counted between two and nine times. V gene TRBV7-8 combines with J gene TRBJ2-3; a weak D match, TRBD2 (5 bases). The CDR3 spans 18 residues. CDR1 is SGHVS and CDR2 is FQNEAQ in the germline V gene. V dropped 5 bases and J dropped 3 bases, with 24 bases sitting between them. CDR3 sequence: CASSPRRTSFLWTDTQYF. The CDR3 DNA sequence: TGTGCCAGCAGCCCCAGGAGGACCTCATTTTTATGGACAGATACGCAGTATTTT.

The rearrangement uses TRBV29-1 and TRBJ2-1, with 8 bases fitting TRBD1. The V and J ends lost 8 bases and 0 bases, in that order; junction bases with no gene match: 12. The CDR3 covers 16 residues. CDR1 and CDR2 from the germline V gene are SQVTM and ANQGSEA. Here the CDR3 DNA reads TGCAGCTGTCTCGGGACAGGCTTTTCCTCCTACAATGAGCAGTTCTTC. Translated: CSCLGTGFSSYNEQFF.

The V call is TRBV7-2, the J call TRBJ2-2; tentative D call: TRBD2 (6 bases). CDR1 is SGHTA and CDR2 is FQGNSA in the germline V gene. This CDR3 region has 13 residues. Between the trimmed V and J ends, which lost 7 bases and 5 bases, there was a span of 11 bases. The CDR3 is CASNPSGTGELFF. Here the CDR3 DNA reads TGTGCCAGCAACCCCAGCGGGACCGGGGAGCTGTTTTTT.

The CDR3 region has the DNA TGCGCCAGCAGCCAAGATTCCGAGGATGAGCAGTTCTTC. Protein: CASSQDSEDEQFF. The J gene is TRBJ2-1, the V gene TRBV4-3; D gene ambiguous. There are 13 residues in the CDR3. Germline-derived CDR1 and CDR2 are LGHNA and YSLEER. The V gene lost 0 bases and the J gene lost 8 bases, with 8 bases spanning the gap.

This clone was observed a single time. This rearrangement joins TRBV9 to TRBJ2-2; 7 bases fit TRBD1. V lost 4 bases to trimming and J lost 1 base; unmatched junction nucleotides: 4. Germline V gene data show CDR1 as SGDLS and CDR2 as YYNGEE. The CDR3 totals 15 residues. The CDR3 DNA reads TGTGCCAGCAGCACAAGGACAGGGAACACCGGGGAGCTGTTTTTT. Amino acid sequence: CASSTRTGNTGELFF.

J is TRBJ2-7 and V is TRBV18; D remains unclear. This CDR3 has 13 amino acids. The germline gives CDR1 KGHSH, CDR2 LQKENI. V was clipped by 6 bases and J by 1 base, with 10 bases between them. CDR3 nucleotides: TGTGCCAGCTCCCTCGCAGTGTCCTACGAGCAGTACTTC. This translates into CASSLAVSYEQYF.

This clone was observed a single time. The genes are TRBV6-6 and TRBJ1-5; a possible D gene is TRBD1 (6 bases). V lost 7 bases to trimming and J lost 6 bases, with 16 bases between them. CDR1 and CDR2 from the germline V gene are MNHNY and SVGAGI (reference sequence). The length of the CDR3 is 14 residues. The CDR3 nucleotides are TGTGCCAGCAAGGAGAGGGGGGGACCTCAGCCCCAGCATTTT. It yields the protein CASKERGGPQPQHF.

This clone was observed a handful of times. The chain employs TRBV7-2 and TRBJ2-7; TRBD2 is a possible D gene (5 bases). Germline loops: CDR1 SGHTA, CDR2 FQGNSA. This CDR3 region has 14 residues. The V end was cut by 0 bases, the J end by 7 bases, with 13 bases between. CDR3 loop: CASSLAVGAGEQYF. As DNA, the CDR3 is TGTGCCAGCAGCTTAGCGGTAGGTGCGGGTGAGCAGTACTTC.

This chain uses TRBV29-1 with TRBJ2-5, with D uncertain. Germline V lookup: CDR1 SQVTM, CDR2 ANQGSEA. The length of the CDR3 is 13 residues. Trimming took 7 bases from V and 2 from J, leaving 14 bases between them. The CDR3 nucleotides are TGCAGCGACGCAGGCAGTATACAAGAGACCCAGTACTTC. It encodes CSDAGSIQETQYF.

By share of the sample, this clone is medium-sized (0.01 to 0.1%). The chain carries TRBV7-2 and TRBJ2-3; 7 bases are shared with TRBD1. The V segment lost 4 bases and the J segment 2 bases; nucleotides outside the gene matches: 3. Germline CDR1 SGHTA, CDR2 FQGNSA. This CDR3 has 14 amino acids. Here the CDR3 DNA reads TGTGCCAGCAGCTCGACAGGGAACACAGATACGCAGTATTTT. Translated, it gives CASSSTGNTDTQYF.

The V and J genes are TRBV7-2 and TRBJ2-1, with unresolved D. In germline, CDR1 is SGHTA, CDR2 FQGNSA. Trimming removed 5 bases from V and 7 bases from J, with 15 bases in between. The CDR3 length is 14 residues. CDR3 sequence (DNA): TGTGCCAGCAGCCTAAAGAATCTAGGAAATGAGCAGTTCTTC. Translated, it gives CASSLKNLGNEQFF.

The chain recombines TRBV11-2 with TRBJ1-1; D gene ambiguous. This CDR3 region has 14 residues. Per the germline V gene, CDR1 is SGHAT and CDR2 is FQNNGV. Trimming cost V 1 base and J 6 bases, with 12 bases left between them. The CDR3 sequence: CASSLGSGSAEAFF. In DNA form, the CDR3 reads TGTGCCAGCAGCTTAGGCTCAGGCTCCGCTGAAGCTTTCTTT.

The sample holds a few counts of this clone. This rearrangement joins TRBV19 to TRBJ2-7, with D maybe TRBD1 (6 bases). CDR1 and CDR2 (germline): LNHDA, SQIVND (reference sequence). Trimming left V 6 bases short and J 0 bases short, with 9 bases between. This CDR3 comprises 13 residues. The CDR3 region has the DNA TGTGCCAGTAGCCCGGGACACTCCTACGAGCAGTACTTC. Translation: CASSPGHSYEQYF.

This chain joins TRBV27 and TRBJ2-3, with a possible D match to TRBD2 (5 bases). The CDR3 is 16 amino acids. Per the germline V gene, CDR1 is MNHEY and CDR2 is SMNVEV (reference sequence). V lost 5 bases to trimming and J lost 0 bases, with 15 bases between them. The CDR3 DNA reads as TGTGCCAGCAGTAGAGGGAACGGAGTGAGCACAGATACGCAGTATTTT. Translated, it gives CASSRGNGVSTDTQYF.

The chain is built from TRBV27 and TRBJ2-7; 10 bases are shared with TRBD2. V shed 10 bases, J shed 4 bases, and the junction held 10 bases outside the gene matches. Per the germline V gene, CDR1 is MNHEY and CDR2 is SMNVEV (reference sequence). This CDR3 contains 14 residues. The CDR3 sequence is CATAVAGGTYEQYF. The CDR3 DNA reads TGTGCCACCGCAGTAGCGGGAGGAACTTACGAGCAGTACTTC.

The table lists this clone with a count of one. The genes are TRBV28 and TRBJ1-2, with no clear D. This CDR3 contains 15 residues. The V end lost 3 bases, the J end lost 4 bases, and 15 bases lay between the germline ends. Germline V gives CDR1 MDHEN, CDR2 SYDVKM. This CDR3 reads CASSLEGMATYGYTF. In nucleotides, the CDR3 is TGTGCCAGCAGTTTGGAAGGGATGGCCACCTATGGCTACACCTTC.